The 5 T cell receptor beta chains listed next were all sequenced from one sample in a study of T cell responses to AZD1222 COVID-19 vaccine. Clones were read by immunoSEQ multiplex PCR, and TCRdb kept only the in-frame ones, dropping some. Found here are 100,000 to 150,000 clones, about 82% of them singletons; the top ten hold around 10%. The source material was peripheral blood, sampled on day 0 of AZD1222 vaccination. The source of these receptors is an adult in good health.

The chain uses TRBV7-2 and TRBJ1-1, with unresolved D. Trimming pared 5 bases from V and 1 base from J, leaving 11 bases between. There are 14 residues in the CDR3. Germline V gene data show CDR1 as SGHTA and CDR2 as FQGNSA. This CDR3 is CASSTRASNTEAFF. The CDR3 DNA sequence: TGTGCCAGCAGCACCCGGGCCTCGAACACTGAAGCTTTCTTT.

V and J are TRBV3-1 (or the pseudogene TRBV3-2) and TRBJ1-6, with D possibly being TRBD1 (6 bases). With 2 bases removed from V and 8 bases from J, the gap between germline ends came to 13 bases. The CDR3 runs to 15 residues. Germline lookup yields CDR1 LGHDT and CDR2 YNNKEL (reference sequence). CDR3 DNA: TGTGCCAGCAGCCAAATGACAGGTCAGGATTCACCCCTCCACTTT. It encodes CASSQMTGQDSPLHF.

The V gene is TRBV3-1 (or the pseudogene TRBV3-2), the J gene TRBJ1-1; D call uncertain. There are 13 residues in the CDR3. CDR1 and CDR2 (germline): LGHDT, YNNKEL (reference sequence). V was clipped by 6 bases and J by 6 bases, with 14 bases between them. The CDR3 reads CASSQRGDAEAFF. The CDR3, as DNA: TGTGCCAGCAGTCAACGGGGAGATGCTGAAGCTTTCTTT.

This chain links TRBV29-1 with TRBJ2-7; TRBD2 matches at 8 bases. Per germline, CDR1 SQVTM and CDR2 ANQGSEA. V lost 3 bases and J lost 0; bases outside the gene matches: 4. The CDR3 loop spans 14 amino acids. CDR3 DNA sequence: TGCAGCGTTGATACGGGGGGGAGCTCCTACGAGCAGTACTTC. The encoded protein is CSVDTGGSSYEQYF.

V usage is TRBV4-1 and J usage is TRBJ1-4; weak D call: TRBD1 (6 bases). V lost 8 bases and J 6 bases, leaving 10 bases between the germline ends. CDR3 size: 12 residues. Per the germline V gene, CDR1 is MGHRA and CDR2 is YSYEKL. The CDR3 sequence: CASRDMHEKLFF. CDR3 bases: TGCGCCAGCCGGGACATGCATGAAAAACTGTTTTTT.